The 20 T cell receptor beta chains below were found in one sample sequenced in a study of shared clonotypes between healthy human individuals. The data were produced by immunoSEQ multiplex PCR, yet TCRdb's version contains in-frame clones alone and is incomplete. The table records 1,400,000 or so clones, approximately 98.5% of them present only once. The specimen was naive CD4+ T cells sorted from blood. Subset of the sample: CD45RA+ positively selected. The receptor source for this set is a man aged 30 to 39 in good health.

V and J are TRBV4-3 and TRBJ2-7, with 8 nucleotides matching TRBD2. V was clipped by 1 base and J by 3 bases; unmatched bases: 5. Germline CDR1 is LGHNA and CDR2 is YSLEER. This CDR3 comprises 15 residues. CDR3 coding DNA: TGCGCCAGCAGCCAAGGACGGGGGGGGTACTACGAGCAGTACTTC. Its protein is CASSQGRGGYYEQYF.

The chain employs TRBV14 and TRBJ2-7, with 12 bases lining up with TRBD2. The V gene's germline CDR1 is SGHDN and CDR2 FVKESK. The CDR3 consists of 20 residues. V shed 2 bases, J shed 2 bases, and the junction held 16 bases outside the gene matches. The CDR3 spells CASSQNPGLAGVSLTYEQYF. The CDR3 nucleotides read TGTGCCAGCAGCCAAAACCCGGGACTAGCGGGTGTAAGCCTAACCTACGAGCAGTACTTC. Full variable domain (rest looked up from reference TRBV14 and TRBJ2-7): EAGVTQFPSHSVIEKGQTVTLRCDPISGHDNLYWYRRVMGKEIKFLLHFVKESKQDESGMPNNRFLAERTGGTYSTLKVQPAELEDSGVYFCASSQNPGLAGVSLTYEQYFGPGTRLTVT.

The CDR3 bases are TGTGCCAGCAGCGCACTAACTTACAATGAGCAGTTCTTC. It encodes CASSALTYNEQFF. The chain links TRBV9 to TRBJ2-1; D unclear. The CDR3 contains 13 residues. The germline CDR1 and CDR2 sequences are SGDLS and YYNGEE. V dropped 3 bases and J dropped 4 bases, with 8 bases sitting between them.

The chain has TRBV21-1 and TRBJ2-7; TRBD2, the table's D call, was not compared with the DNA. TRBV21-1 constitutes a pseudogene. This CDR3 contains 16 residues. The CDR3 region is CASSKAGTIPAYEQYF. The CDR3 coding sequence is TGTGCCAGCAGCAAAGCTGGGACTATTCCCGCCTACGAGCAGTACTTC.

This chain uses TRBV4-2 with TRBJ2-7; 12 bases match TRBD2. The CDR3 covers 16 residues. The trim removed 1 base at V and 2 bases at J, leaving 3 bases unmatched. CDR1 and CDR2 (germline): LGHNA, YNFKEQ. The CDR3 DNA follows: TGTGCCAGCAGCCAAGCACTAGCGGGAGGACCCTACGAGCAGTACTTC. Translated, it gives CASSQALAGGPYEQYF.

CDR3 in amino acids: CASSLVPTSGEQYF. For the CDR3, the DNA is TGCGCCAGCAGCTTGGTGCCCACTTCGGGCGAGCAGTACTTC. The chain links TRBV5-1 to TRBJ2-7, with D unclear. The CDR3 has 14 residues. V was cut by 0 bases and J by 6 bases, with 13 bases left in between. In germline, CDR1 is SGHRS, CDR2 YFSETQ.

The chain has TRBV6-5 and TRBJ2-7; D may correspond to TRBD1 or TRBD2 (5 bases each). Germline assignment: CDR1 MNHEY and CDR2 SVGAGI. The CDR3 loop spans 15 amino acids. V was clipped by 0 bases and J by 2 bases, with 11 bases between them. CDR3 in amino acids: CASSYSRDQAYEQYF. CDR3 DNA: TGTGCCAGCAGTTACTCCCGGGACCAGGCCTACGAGCAGTACTTC.

The chain recombines TRBV2 with TRBJ2-1; 9 positions match TRBD2. J lost 3 bases, V lost 2 bases, and 2 bases had no gene match. This CDR3 contains 15 residues. Germline assignment: CDR1 SNHLY and CDR2 FYNNEI. The CDR3 DNA reads TGTGCCAGCAGTGAAAGGACTAGCGTCTACAATGAGCAGTTCTTC. It codes for CASSERTSVYNEQFF.

The DNA for the CDR3 is TGTGCCTCTTTGGTGGGCTATGGCTACACCTTC. As protein: CASLVGYGYTF. V is TRBV30 and J is TRBJ1-2, with no clear D. The V end was cut by 7 bases, the J end by 4 bases, with 10 bases between. The germline gives CDR1 GTSNPN, CDR2 SVGIG (reference sequence). The CDR3 consists of 11 residues.

This sequence joins TRBV11-3 and TRBJ2-2; D may be TRBD2 (7 bases). Trimming left V 5 bases short and J 6 bases short, with 16 bases between. In germline, CDR1 is SGHNT, CDR2 YENEEA. The CDR3 covers 15 residues. CDR3 sequence (DNA): TGTGCCAGCAGCCCGAGAGGGGGGGCTTCCGGGGAGCTGTTTTTT. It codes for CASSPRGGASGELFF.

The V and J genes are TRBV10-3 and TRBJ2-3, with D possibly being TRBD2 (6 bases). CDR3 length: 13 amino acids. Trimming took off 10 bases at V and 5 bases at J, with 16 bases between the two ends. Germline V gene lookup returns CDR1 ENHRY and CDR2 SYGVKD. The CDR3 DNA is TGTGCCAACCGGGGCGGGCGGGAAGATACGCAGTATTTT. Its translation is CANRGGREDTQYF.

The chain recombines TRBV14 with TRBJ2-5; possibly TRBD2 for D (6 bases). CDR1 is SGHDN and CDR2 is FVKESK in the germline V gene. CDR3 size: 13 residues. The germline V and J ends were trimmed by 1 base and 4 bases, with 7 bases remaining between them. The CDR3 sequence: CASSQGAGETQYF. In DNA form, the CDR3 reads TGTGCCAGCAGCCAAGGAGCGGGAGAGACCCAGTACTTC.

The V and J genes are TRBV7-2 and TRBJ2-2, with 10 positions matching TRBD2. This CDR3 is 17 amino acids long. With 0 bases clipped from V and 5 bases from J, the junction kept 6 bases outside the gene matches. CDR1 SGHTA and CDR2 FQGNSA come from the germline V gene. The CDR3 DNA is TGTGCCAGCAGCTTAGCTAGCGGGAGGTTCCGTACCGGGGAGCTGTTTTTT. Translating it yields CASSLASGRFRTGELFF.

The V gene is TRBV25-1, the J gene TRBJ2-1, with 9 bases lining up with TRBD1. V lost 6 bases to trimming and J lost 10 bases; unmatched junction nucleotides: 4. The CDR3 spans 12 residues. Germline CDR1 MGHDK, CDR2 SYGVNS. CDR3 coding DNA: TGTGCCAGCAGAACAGGGGGCCGGGAGCAGTTCTTC. Translating it yields CASRTGGREQFF.

CDR3 region: CASRPGTSGALQYF. The DNA of the CDR3 is TGCGCCAGCAGACCCGGGACTAGCGGAGCCTTACAGTACTTC. The chain couples TRBV10-2 to TRBJ2-7; TRBD2 aligns across 11 bases. CDR1 and CDR2 (germline): WSHSY, SAAADI. This CDR3 has 14 amino acids. The J segment lost 10 bases and the V segment lost 6 bases, leaving 11 bases of the junction unmatched.

Turning to this clone: The same CDR3 arises from other DNA sequences in this sample as well. The rearrangement links TRBV5-1 to TRBJ2-2; TRBD1 is a possible D gene (6 bases). Trimming cost V 4 bases and J 4 bases, with 11 bases left between them. The CDR3 is 14 amino acids. The V gene's germline CDR1 is SGHRS and CDR2 YFSETQ. The CDR3 DNA is TGCGCCAGCAGCCCAGGACAGACCACCGGGGAGCTGTTTTTT. Residues: CASSPGQTTGELFF.

The chain employs TRBV14 and TRBJ2-1; the match to TRBD2 covers 9 bases. The CDR3 has 17 residues. Germline V lookup: CDR1 SGHDN, CDR2 FVKESK. The V and J ends lost 2 bases and 5 bases, in that order; junction bases with no gene match: 10. The CDR3: CASSQFLLAGAHNEQFF. CDR3 in DNA: TGTGCCAGCAGCCAATTTTTATTAGCGGGAGCACACAATGAGCAGTTCTTC.

V is TRBV5-6 and J is TRBJ2-5, with a tentative D call TRBD2 (6 bases). The DNA end favors TRBJ2-7, so the J call may be wrong. The germline CDR1 and CDR2 sequences are SGHDT and YYEEEE. The CDR3 has 15 amino acids. CDR3 in DNA: TGTGCCAGCAGCGTCGGAGTACTAGCTTCCTACGAGCAGTACTTC. This gives the protein CASSVGVLASYEQYF.

A remark on this clone: In the same sample, other DNA sequences code for this CDR3. V is TRBV5-4 and J is TRBJ2-2; no reliable D call. The V and J ends lost 0 bases and 0 bases respectively, with 6 bases between them. CDR3 length: 15 amino acids. Looked up from germline, CDR1 is SGHNT and CDR2 is YYREEE (reference sequence). CDR3 sequence: CASSLDTTNTGELFF. The CDR3 bases are TGTGCCAGCAGCTTGGACACAACGAACACCGGGGAGCTGTTTTTT. Full variable domain (outside the CDR3, taken from reference TRBV5-4 and TRBJ2-2): ETGVTQSPTHLIKTRGQQVTLRCSSQSGHNTVSWYQQALGQGPQFIFQYYREEENGRGNFPPRFSGLQFPNYSSELNVNALELDDSALYLCASSLDTTNTGELFFGEGSRLTVL.

The chain recombines TRBV19 with TRBJ2-7, with D possibly being TRBD1 (6 bases). Trimming stripped 6 bases from V and 1 base from J, with 13 bases between. CDR3 length: 14 residues. Per germline, CDR1 LNHDA and CDR2 SQIVND (reference sequence). CDR3 nucleotides: TGTGCCAGTAGCAGTACAGGGACGTCCTACGAGCAGTACTTC. It is translated as CASSSTGTSYEQYF.